This T cell receptor beta chain was sequenced in a study of T cell responses to AZD1222 COVID-19 vaccine. Study-level results: There were repertoire samples only from the period after the peak T cell response.

Regarding this clone: As yet, its antigen is unknown.

The repertoire was sequenced with immunoSEQ multiplex PCR; TCRdb's copy has only in-frame clones and lacks some. The table records approximately 130,000 clones, roughly 86% of them present only once. The sequence came from an adult who received the AZD1222 COVID-19 vaccine. Sequences were derived from peripheral blood, sampled 28 days after the second AZD1222 dose.

The CDR3 loop reads CAISESMSGNGDTQYF. CDR3 bases: TGTGCCATCAGTGAGTCGATGAGCGGGAACGGAGATACGCAGTATTTT. This sequence joins TRBV10-3 and TRBJ2-3, with TRBD2 matching over 7 bases. The ends lost 0 bases at V and 5 bases at J; junction bases unmatched: 8. This CDR3 has 16 residues. The germline gives CDR1 ENHRY, CDR2 SYGVKD.